Listed below are T cell receptor beta chains from one sample, sequenced in a study of blood T cell repertoires in COVID-19. TCRdb keeps only in-frame clones here, not all; method: immunoSEQ multiplex PCR. The sample has approximately 280,000 clones; about nine tenths are singletons. Material: peripheral blood. The receptor set was obtained from a man aged 45-60 years with acute or convalescent COVID-19. Each CDR3 is given with its conserved first and last residue. D genes are given only for firm matches. Clone size, where shown, is once, few, many, or a class for clones that have expanded.

V gene: TRBV10-3
J gene: TRBJ1-1
clone size: -
D gene: TRBD1
CDR3 protein: CATKGQLNTEAFF
CDR3 DNA: TGTGCCACAAAGGGACAGCTGAACACTGAAGCTTTCTTT

V gene: TRBV6-6
J gene: TRBJ2-5
clone size: -
D gene: TRBD1
CDR3 protein: CASTNGGTGTQETQYF
CDR3 DNA: TGTGCCAGCACCAACGGGGGGACAGGGACTCAAGAGACCCAGTACTTC

V gene: TRBV5-1
J gene: TRBJ1-3
clone size: few
D gene: -
CDR3 protein: CASSLTGSIIGNTIYF
CDR3 DNA: TGCGCCAGCAGCTTGACAGGGAGTATTATTGGAAACACCATATATTTT

V gene: TRBV11-3
J gene: TRBJ2-1
clone size: -
D gene: TRBD2
CDR3 protein: CASSGTSGTIHNEQFF
CDR3 DNA: TGTGCCAGCAGTGGGACTAGCGGGACTATCCACAATGAGCAGTTCTTC

V gene: TRBV19
J gene: TRBJ1-5
clone size: -
D gene: TRBD1
CDR3 protein: CASRGQGAHQPQHF
CDR3 DNA: TGTGCCAGTAGGGGACAGGGGGCGCATCAGCCCCAGCATTTT

V gene: TRBV6-6
J gene: TRBJ2-5
clone size: -
D gene: -
CDR3 protein: CASRQTEETQYF
CDR3 DNA: TGTGCCAGCAGACAGACAGAAGAGACCCAGTACTTC

V gene: TRBV6-5
J gene: TRBJ2-1
clone size: -
D gene: -
CDR3 protein: CASEQGPYNEQFF
CDR3 DNA: TGTGCCAGCGAACAGGGACCTTACAATGAGCAGTTCTTC

V gene: TRBV18
J gene: TRBJ2-7
clone size: -
D gene: TRBD1
CDR3 protein: CASQAADRGYEQYF
CDR3 DNA: TGTGCCAGCCAAGCAGCCGACAGGGGATACGAGCAGTACTTC

V gene: TRBV10-3
J gene: TRBJ2-1
clone size: -
D gene: -
CDR3 protein: CAISETQQYNEQFF
CDR3 DNA: TGTGCCATCAGTGAGACCCAACAGTACAATGAGCAGTTCTTC

V gene: TRBV4-2
J gene: TRBJ1-2
clone size: -
D gene: -
CDR3 protein: CASSQGRIQEGYTF
CDR3 DNA: TGTGCCAGCAGCCAGGGGCGGATCCAGGAGGGCTACACCTTC

V gene: TRBV12-5
J gene: TRBJ1-4
clone size: -
D gene: TRBD1
CDR3 protein: CASGLVRGSRQGEKLFF
CDR3 DNA: TGTGCTAGTGGTTTGGTAAGGGGGAGTAGACAGGGTGAAAAACTGTTTTTT

V gene: TRBV2
J gene: TRBJ2-1
clone size: -
D gene: TRBD2
CDR3 protein: CAVNGLAENNEQFF
CDR3 DNA: TGTGCTGTGAATGGACTAGCGGAGAACAATGAGCAGTTCTTC

V gene: TRBV30
J gene: TRBJ1-5
clone size: once
D gene: -
CDR3 protein: CAWSGDTSNQPQHF
CDR3 DNA: TGTGCCTGGAGTGGGGACACTAGCAATCAGCCCCAGCATTTT

V gene: TRBV7-9
J gene: TRBJ2-5
clone size: -
D gene: TRBD2
CDR3 protein: CASSPGLAGIFQETQYF
CDR3 DNA: TGTGCCAGCAGCCCGGGACTAGCGGGGATTTTTCAAGAGACCCAGTACTTC

V gene: TRBV9
J gene: TRBJ2-5
clone size: once
D gene: TRBD2
CDR3 protein: CASSAAVAGGWETQYF
CDR3 DNA: TGTGCCAGCAGCGCCGCGGTAGCGGGGGGTTGGGAGACCCAGTACTTC

V gene: TRBV11-1
J gene: TRBJ2-7
clone size: -
D gene: -
CDR3 protein: CAIPVSYEQYF
CDR3 DNA: TGTGCCATCCCCGTCTCCTACGAGCAGTACTTC

V gene: TRBV6-6
J gene: TRBJ2-5
clone size: -
D gene: -
CDR3 protein: CASSYSDVTTGETQYF
CDR3 DNA: TGTGCCAGCAGTTACTCCGATGTGACCACGGGAGAGACCCAGTACTTC

V gene: TRBV29-1
J gene: TRBJ2-3
clone size: -
D gene: TRBD2
CDR3 protein: CSVEGRGGQDTQYF
CDR3 DNA: TGCAGCGTTGAGGGCCGGGGGGGCCAAGATACGCAGTATTTT

V gene: TRBV12-3/TRBV12-4
J gene: TRBJ1-4
clone size: few
D gene: TRBD1
CDR3 protein: CASRLGQGEKLFF
CDR3 DNA: TGTGCCAGCAGGCTAGGACAGGGCGAAAAACTGTTTTTT

V gene: TRBV6-5
J gene: TRBJ1-2
clone size: -
D gene: -
CDR3 protein: CASSLRSREWYGYTF
CDR3 DNA: TGTGCCAGCAGTTTACGGTCGCGGGAATGGTATGGCTACACCTTC

V gene: TRBV11-2
J gene: TRBJ2-1
clone size: -
D gene: TRBD2
CDR3 protein: CASSLILAGHNERGEQFF
CDR3 DNA: TGTGCCAGCAGCTTAATCCTAGCGGGGCACAACGAACGGGGTGAGCAGTTCTTC

V gene: TRBV19
J gene: TRBJ2-1
clone size: -
D gene: TRBD1
CDR3 protein: CASSIFAGTGVNEQFF
CDR3 DNA: TGTGCCAGTAGTATCTTTGCGGGGACAGGGGTAAATGAGCAGTTCTTC

V gene: TRBV20-1
J gene: TRBJ1-4
clone size: -
D gene: -
CDR3 protein: CSAPSNEKLFF
CDR3 DNA: TGCAGTGCTCCGAGTAATGAAAAACTGTTTTTT

V gene: TRBV30
J gene: TRBJ2-5
clone size: -
D gene: -
CDR3 protein: CAWSAATIGGTQYF
CDR3 DNA: TGTGCCTGGAGCGCCGCCACGATCGGGGGGACCCAGTACTTC

V gene: TRBV5-4
J gene: TRBJ2-1
clone size: -
D gene: TRBD2
CDR3 protein: CASSLSGGFDYYNEQFF
CDR3 DNA: TGTGCCAGCAGCTTAAGCGGGGGGTTCGATTATTACAATGAGCAGTTCTTC

V gene: TRBV6-5
J gene: TRBJ1-1
clone size: -
D gene: -
CDR3 protein: CASSRKPTGGTEAFF
CDR3 DNA: TGTGCCAGCAGTCGAAAACCCACCGGGGGTACTGAAGCTTTCTTT

V gene: TRBV10-3
J gene: TRBJ1-2
clone size: -
D gene: TRBD1
CDR3 protein: CAISGPGTGVTGYTF
CDR3 DNA: TGTGCCATCAGTGGCCCAGGGACAGGGGTTACTGGCTACACCTTC

V gene: TRBV14
J gene: TRBJ2-7
clone size: few
D gene: TRBD1
CDR3 protein: CASRGDSSYEQYF
CDR3 DNA: TGTGCCAGCAGGGGGGACAGCTCCTACGAGCAGTACTTC

V gene: TRBV12-5
J gene: TRBJ2-2
clone size: -
D gene: -
CDR3 protein: CASGPPIGVNTGELFF
CDR3 DNA: TGTGCTAGTGGTCCACCAATCGGAGTTAACACCGGGGAGCTGTTTTTT

V gene: TRBV27
J gene: TRBJ2-7
clone size: -
D gene: -
CDR3 protein: CASSLGVLWEQYF
CDR3 DNA: TGTGCCAGCAGTTTAGGAGTACTTTGGGAGCAGTACTTC

V gene: TRBV5-1
J gene: TRBJ1-1
clone size: once
D gene: -
CDR3 protein: CASSDRGTATEAFF
CDR3 DNA: TGCGCCAGCAGCGACCGGGGGACTGCGACTGAAGCTTTCTTT

V gene: TRBV5-1
J gene: TRBJ1-3
clone size: once
D gene: -
CDR3 protein: CASSSTGENTIYF
CDR3 DNA: TGCGCCAGCAGCTCCACGGGAGAAAACACCATATATTTT

V gene: TRBV7-9
J gene: TRBJ1-2
clone size: -
D gene: TRBD1
CDR3 protein: CASSSWDSGYTF
CDR3 DNA: TGTGCCAGCAGCTCATGGGACAGTGGCTACACCTTC

V gene: TRBV10-1
J gene: TRBJ2-3
clone size: -
D gene: -
CDR3 protein: CASSDRNADTQYF
CDR3 DNA: TGCGCCAGCAGTGACAGGAACGCAGATACGCAGTATTTT

V gene: TRBV18
J gene: TRBJ1-5
clone size: -
D gene: -
CDR3 protein: CASSPGGESNQPQHF
CDR3 DNA: TGTGCCAGCTCACCAGGAGGGGAAAGCAATCAGCCCCAGCATTTT

V gene: TRBV6-5
J gene: TRBJ1-2
clone size: -
D gene: -
CDR3 protein: CASKEELATF
CDR3 DNA: TGTGCCAGCAAGGAGGAGCTGGCCACCTTC

V gene: TRBV3-1/TRBV3-2
J gene: TRBJ2-3
clone size: -
D gene: TRBD2
CDR3 protein: CASSLGTSGRVDTQYF
CDR3 DNA: TGTGCCAGCAGCCTTGGGACTAGCGGGCGTGTCGATACGCAGTATTTT

V gene: TRBV2
J gene: TRBJ2-1
clone size: -
D gene: -
CDR3 protein: CASAKSAGHEQFF
CDR3 DNA: TGTGCCAGCGCTAAGTCGGCGGGGCATGAGCAGTTCTTC

V gene: TRBV7-2
J gene: TRBJ1-2
clone size: -
D gene: TRBD1
CDR3 protein: CASSIQQGWGDGYTF
CDR3 DNA: TGTGCCAGCAGCATTCAACAGGGGTGGGGAGATGGCTACACCTTC

V gene: TRBV19
J gene: TRBJ2-6
clone size: -
D gene: -
CDR3 protein: CASSRTRQSSGANVLTF
CDR3 DNA: TGTGCCAGTAGTCGAACTCGACAGAGCTCTGGGGCCAACGTCCTGACTTTC

V gene: TRBV7-3
J gene: TRBJ1-1
clone size: -
D gene: -
CDR3 protein: CASSLTGGDPQAFF
CDR3 DNA: TGTGCCAGCAGCTTAACCGGGGGGGACCCGCAAGCTTTCTTT

V gene: TRBV9
J gene: TRBJ1-1
clone size: -
D gene: -
CDR3 protein: CASSVVSGAEAFF
CDR3 DNA: TGTGCCAGCAGCGTAGTATCCGGAGCTGAAGCTTTCTTT

V gene: TRBV29-1
J gene: TRBJ2-7
clone size: -
D gene: TRBD1
CDR3 protein: CSVGARQGTYEQYF
CDR3 DNA: TGCAGCGTCGGGGCCCGACAGGGGACCTACGAGCAGTACTTC

V gene: TRBV10-3
J gene: TRBJ2-7
clone size: -
D gene: TRBD1
CDR3 protein: CAISDPPTGRYEQYF
CDR3 DNA: TGTGCCATCAGCGATCCACCGACAGGGCGTTACGAGCAGTACTTC

V gene: TRBV2
J gene: TRBJ2-2
clone size: -
D gene: TRBD1
CDR3 protein: CASRSREGQGDTTNTGELFF
CDR3 DNA: TGTGCCAGCAGATCCCGGGAGGGACAGGGGGACACTACGAACACCGGGGAGCTGTTTTTT

V gene: TRBV6-5
J gene: TRBJ2-7
clone size: -
D gene: TRBD1
CDR3 protein: CASSSVLGQGSYEQYF
CDR3 DNA: TGTGCCAGCAGTTCCGTCCTGGGACAGGGATCCTACGAGCAGTACTTC

V gene: TRBV11-2
J gene: TRBJ2-1
clone size: -
D gene: TRBD2
CDR3 protein: CASSLTSGGLNEQFF
CDR3 DNA: TGTGCCAGCAGCTTGACTAGCGGGGGGCTTAATGAGCAGTTCTTC

V gene: TRBV3-1/TRBV3-2
J gene: TRBJ2-1
clone size: once
D gene: -
CDR3 protein: CASSHALLGRGEQFF
CDR3 DNA: TGTGCCAGCAGCCATGCACTATTAGGCAGGGGTGAGCAGTTCTTC

V gene: TRBV10-3
J gene: TRBJ2-3
clone size: once
D gene: TRBD2
CDR3 protein: CAIRGDYVTDTQYF
CDR3 DNA: TGTGCCATCAGGGGGGACTACGTCACAGATACGCAGTATTTT

V gene: TRBV19
J gene: TRBJ2-1
clone size: -
D gene: TRBD1
CDR3 protein: CASRDGPGQIGSYNEQFF
CDR3 DNA: TGTGCCAGTAGAGACGGCCCGGGACAGATCGGGTCCTACAATGAGCAGTTCTTC

V gene: TRBV13
J gene: TRBJ2-3
clone size: -
D gene: -
CDR3 protein: CASSLGGGLLDTQYF
CDR3 DNA: TGTGCCAGCAGCTTGGGGGGGGGCCTCCTAGATACGCAGTATTTT

V gene: TRBV7-8
J gene: TRBJ1-2
clone size: once
D gene: TRBD1
CDR3 protein: CASSAGTARGYTF
CDR3 DNA: TGTGCCAGCAGCGCCGGGACAGCCAGGGGCTACACCTTC

V gene: TRBV7-3
J gene: TRBJ1-2
clone size: -
D gene: TRBD1
CDR3 protein: CASSEGTGSGYTF
CDR3 DNA: TGTGCCAGCAGCGAAGGGACAGGCTCTGGCTACACCTTC

V gene: TRBV19
J gene: TRBJ2-5
clone size: few
D gene: TRBD1
CDR3 protein: CASSPQGAQETQYF
CDR3 DNA: TGTGCCAGTAGTCCTCAGGGGGCCCAAGAGACCCAGTACTTC

V gene: TRBV5-6
J gene: TRBJ2-1
clone size: -
D gene: -
CDR3 protein: CASSGQLEQFF
CDR3 DNA: TGTGCCAGCAGCGGGCAACTGGAGCAGTTCTTC

V gene: TRBV5-6
J gene: TRBJ2-3
clone size: -
D gene: -
CDR3 protein: CASSQTLTTQYF
CDR3 DNA: TGTGCCAGCAGCCAAACCCTAACTACGCAGTATTTT